This TCR beta chain was found in a study of low-dose radiotherapy and immunotherapy resistance in tumors. TRAV and TRBV primers primed cDNA for both TCRalpha and TCRbeta. Over roughly 18 PCR cycles, TCRs were amplified from a constant-region primer and V-primer adapter. TCRdb itself ran the reads through MiXCR, one entry per CDR3 protein. The sample records 13,000 or so distinct CDR3 sequences, around four fifths being singletons. The receptor comes from a human donor with advanced metastatic prostate, ovarian, gallbladder or colorectal cancer (not recorded which). This table probably holds off-target reads from a library built for another chain.

The CDR3 DNA is TGTGCCAGCAGTCGACAGCAATCCTCTGGAAACACCATATATTTT. This translates into CASSRQQSSGNTIYF. V and J are TRBV12-3 or TRBV12-4 and TRBJ1-3, with TRBD1 as a possible D gene (5 bases). Trimming stripped 5 bases from V and 0 bases from J, with 11 bases between. The CDR3 length is 15 residues.